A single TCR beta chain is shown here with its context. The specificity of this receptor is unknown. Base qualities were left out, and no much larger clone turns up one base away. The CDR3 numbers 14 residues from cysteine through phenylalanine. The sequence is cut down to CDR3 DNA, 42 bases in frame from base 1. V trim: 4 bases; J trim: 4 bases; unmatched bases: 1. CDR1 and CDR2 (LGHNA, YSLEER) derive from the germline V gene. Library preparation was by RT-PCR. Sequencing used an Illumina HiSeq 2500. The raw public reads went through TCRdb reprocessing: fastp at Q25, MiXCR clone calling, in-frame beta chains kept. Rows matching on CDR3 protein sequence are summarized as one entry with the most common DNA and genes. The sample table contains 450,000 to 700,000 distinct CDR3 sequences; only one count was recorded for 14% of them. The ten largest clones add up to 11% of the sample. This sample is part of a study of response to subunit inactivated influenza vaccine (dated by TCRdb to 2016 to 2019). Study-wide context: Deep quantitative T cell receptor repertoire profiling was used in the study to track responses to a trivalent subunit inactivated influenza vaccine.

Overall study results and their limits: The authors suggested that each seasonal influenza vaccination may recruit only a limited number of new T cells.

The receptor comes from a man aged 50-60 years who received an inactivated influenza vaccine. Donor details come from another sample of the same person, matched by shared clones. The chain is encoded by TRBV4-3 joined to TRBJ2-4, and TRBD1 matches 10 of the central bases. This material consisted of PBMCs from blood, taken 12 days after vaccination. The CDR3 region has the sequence CASSLDRGKNIQYF. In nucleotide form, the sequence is TGCGCCAGCAGCCTGGACAGGGGGAAAAACATTCAGTACTTC.